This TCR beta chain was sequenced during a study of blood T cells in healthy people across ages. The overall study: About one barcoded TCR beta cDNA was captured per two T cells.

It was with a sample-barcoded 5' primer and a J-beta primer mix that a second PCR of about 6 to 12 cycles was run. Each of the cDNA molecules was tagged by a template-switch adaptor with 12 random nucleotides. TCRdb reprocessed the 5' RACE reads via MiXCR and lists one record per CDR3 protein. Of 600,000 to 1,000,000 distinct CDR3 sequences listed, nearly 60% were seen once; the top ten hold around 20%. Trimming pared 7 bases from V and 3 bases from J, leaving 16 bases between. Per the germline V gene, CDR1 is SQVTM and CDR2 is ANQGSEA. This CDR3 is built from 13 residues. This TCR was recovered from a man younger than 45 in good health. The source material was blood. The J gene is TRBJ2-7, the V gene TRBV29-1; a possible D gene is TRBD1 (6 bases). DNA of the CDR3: TGCAGCGCCCACGGTCAGGGGCGCTACGAGCAGTACTTC. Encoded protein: CSAHGQGRYEQYF.